This T cell receptor (beta chain) was sequenced during a study of cytomegalovirus exposure and HLA in healthy donors. Turning to this clone: What it recognizes is unknown.

Whole-study findings and limits: Reportedly, cytomegalovirus status was diagnosed with high sensitivity and specificity.

V was cut by 3 bases and J by 1 base, with 10 bases left in between. Germline-derived CDR1 and CDR2 are LNHDA and SQIVND (reference sequence). The CDR3 has 15 amino acids. The PCR used 60 Vbeta and 13 Jbeta primers. In the source study's methods: An analysis that came later counted around 80 million unique TCR beta chains, 10 million to 11 million shared. Repertoires were generated with immunoSEQ multiplex PCR, while TCRdb's copy carries only in-frame clones and drops some. V, J and clone size were drawn from that table, and D and trimming were deduced from the DNA. The table lists approximately 130,000 clones, just under 80% of them singletons.

The receptor was isolated from a middle-aged woman in good health and CMV-seronegative. Sequenced sample: PBMCs. The V gene is TRBV19, the J gene TRBJ1-5, with unresolved D. The CDR3 sequence: CASSMTGNSNQPQHF. For the CDR3, the DNA is TGTGCCAGTAGTATGACCGGGAACAGCAATCAGCCCCAGCATTTT. Variable domain in full (rest from reference TRBV19 and TRBJ1-5): DGGITQSPKYLFRKEGQNVTLSCEQNLNHDAMYWYRQDPGQGLRLIYYSQIVNDFQKGDIAEGYSVSREKKESFPLTVTSAQKNPTAFYLCASSMTGNSNQPQHFGDGTRLSIL.